These T cell receptor beta chains were read from a single sample in a study of response to subunit inactivated influenza vaccine. In TCRdb, the RT-PCR reads were re-called with MiXCR into one record per CDR3 protein. The table shows over 650,000 distinct CDR3 sequences, with about 18% occurring only once. The sequenced sample was PBMCs from blood, obtained roughly 5 days after vaccination. The receptors originated from a man aged 45-65 years who received an inactivated influenza vaccine. Each CDR3 is given with its conserved first and last residue. The D gene is left open where the match is weak. Where a row states a size, it is once, few, many or the class of an expanded clone; other rows omit it.

V: TRBV6-1
size: NA
J: TRBJ1-1
D: NA
CDR3: CASTWGENTEAFF
DNA: TGTGCCAGCACCTGGGGGGAGAACACTGAAGCTTTCTTT

V: TRBV5-1
size: NA
J: TRBJ2-1
D: TRBD1
CDR3: CASSETGKWEFF
DNA: TGCGCCAGCAGCGAGACAGGGAAGTGGGAGTTCTTC

V: TRBV20-1
size: few
J: TRBJ2-1
D: TRBD2
CDR3: CSAHTVWDREGNFYNEQFF
DNA: TGCAGTGCTCATACGGTTTGGGATCGGGAGGGCAATTTTTACAATGAGCAGTTCTTC

V: TRBV5-1
size: NA
J: TRBJ2-1
D: NA
CDR3: CASSLGGFDEQFF
DNA: TGCGCCAGCAGCTTGGGGGGTTTCGATGAGCAGTTCTTC

V: TRBV15
size: NA
J: TRBJ2-1
D: TRBD2
CDR3: CATSIAGGRNEQFF
DNA: TGTGCCACCAGCATAGCGGGGGGTCGGAATGAGCAGTTCTTC

V: TRBV10-3
size: few
J: TRBJ2-3
D: TRBD2
CDR3: CAIRGTSGPTDTQYF
DNA: TGTGCCATCAGGGGGACTAGCGGACCCACAGATACGCAGTATTTT

V: TRBV20-1
size: NA
J: TRBJ1-5
D: NA
CDR3: CSARRTGERNQPQHF
DNA: TGCAGTGCTAGAAGGACGGGGGAACGCAATCAGCCCCAGCATTTT

V: TRBV6-2/TRBV6-3
size: NA
J: TRBJ2-1
D: TRBD2
CDR3: CASSYSPLRLAYNEQFF
DNA: TGTGCCAGCAGTTACTCCCCCTTGAGACTAGCTTACAATGAGCAGTTCTTC

V: TRBV7-2
size: NA
J: TRBJ2-3
D: NA
CDR3: CASSLLQGNTQYF
DNA: TGTGCCAGCAGCCTACTTCAGGGGAATACGCAGTATTTT

V: TRBV7-3
size: few
J: TRBJ2-3
D: NA
CDR3: CASSFRLGTDTQYF
DNA: TGTGCCAGCAGCTTCCGTCTCGGCACAGATACGCAGTATTTT

V: TRBV20-1
size: few
J: TRBJ2-1
D: TRBD1
CDR3: CSAREGQEYYNEQFF
DNA: TGCAGTGCCAGAGAGGGACAGGAGTATTACAATGAGCAGTTCTTC

V: TRBV24-1
size: NA
J: TRBJ2-7
D: TRBD2
CDR3: CATSDSTSGRLHEQYF
DNA: TGTGCCACCAGTGATTCCACTAGCGGGAGACTCCACGAGCAGTACTTC

V: TRBV7-3
size: NA
J: TRBJ2-1
D: TRBD2
CDR3: CASSLYGTTDNEQFF
DNA: TGTGCCAGCAGCTTATATGGGACTACCGACAATGAGCAGTTCTTC

V: TRBV12-2
size: NA
J: TRBJ2-7
D: NA
CDR3: CASRSRQDFSYEQYF
DNA: TGTGCAAGTCGCTCCCGACAGGATTTCTCCTACGAGCAGTACTTC

V: TRBV7-9
size: few
J: TRBJ2-1
D: TRBD2
CDR3: CASSPRGSGIVNEQFF
DNA: TGTGCCAGCAGCCCCCGGGGCAGCGGGATAGTCAATGAGCAGTTCTTC

V: TRBV4-3
size: few
J: TRBJ2-7
D: NA
CDR3: CASSQDSGPSYEQYF
DNA: TGCGCCAGCAGCCAAGATTCGGGGCCCTCCTACGAGCAGTACTTC

V: TRBV9
size: NA
J: TRBJ2-5
D: TRBD2
CDR3: CASSGGTSGMATQYF
DNA: TGTGCCAGCAGCGGAGGGACTAGCGGGATGGCGACCCAGTACTTC

V: TRBV29-1
size: few
J: TRBJ2-3
D: TRBD2
CDR3: CSVEKGLAGFTDTQYF
DNA: TGCAGCGTTGAAAAGGGACTAGCGGGGTTCACAGATACGCAGTATTTT

V: TRBV10-3
size: few
J: TRBJ2-1
D: NA
CDR3: CAIRGVREGVEQFF
DNA: TGTGCCATCAGGGGCGTTCGGGAAGGAGTTGAGCAGTTCTTC

V: TRBV20-1
size: NA
J: TRBJ1-6
D: TRBD1
CDR3: CSARLTGQNSPLHF
DNA: TGCAGTGCTAGACTGACAGGGCAGAATTCACCCCTCCACTTT

V: TRBV7-2
size: few
J: TRBJ2-5
D: NA
CDR3: CASSLVSGPETQYF
DNA: TGTGCCAGCAGCTTAGTCTCAGGGCCAGAGACCCAGTACTTC

V: TRBV29-1
size: NA
J: TRBJ1-2
D: NA
CDR3: CSVQGVDGYTF
DNA: TGCAGCGTTCAAGGGGTCGATGGCTACACCTTC

V: TRBV27
size: NA
J: TRBJ2-3
D: NA
CDR3: CASSLLLPRVTDTQYF
DNA: TGTGCCAGCAGCCTTCTTTTGCCAAGGGTCACAGATACGCAGTATTTT

V: TRBV12-3/TRBV12-4
size: many
J: TRBJ1-5
D: TRBD1
CDR3: CASRPTGGNQPQHF
DNA: TGTGCCAGCAGACCAACAGGGGGCAATCAGCCCCAGCATTTT

V: TRBV19
size: NA
J: TRBJ2-1
D: NA
CDR3: CASSIGGGGDDEQFF
DNA: TGTGCCAGTAGTATAGGGGGCGGGGGCGACGATGAGCAGTTCTTC

V: TRBV7-2
size: many
J: TRBJ2-2
D: NA
CDR3: CASSPTRGNTGELFF
DNA: TGTGCCAGCAGCCCGACTAGGGGAAACACCGGGGAGCTGTTTTTT

V: TRBV19
size: NA
J: TRBJ2-2
D: TRBD1
CDR3: CAGRTGGAGELFF
DNA: TGTGCCGGCAGGACAGGGGGAGCCGGGGAGCTGTTTTTT

V: TRBV6-5
size: NA
J: TRBJ1-2
D: NA
CDR3: CASSYRGQPTGGYTF
DNA: TGTGCCAGCAGTTACCGGGGACAACCCACGGGGGGCTACACCTTC

V: TRBV10-3
size: NA
J: TRBJ2-1
D: TRBD2
CDR3: CAISERLAGVGNEQFF
DNA: TGTGCCATCAGTGAGCGGCTAGCGGGAGTCGGCAATGAGCAGTTCTTC

V: TRBV20-1
size: few
J: TRBJ2-5
D: TRBD2
CDR3: CSAIDSASASGQETQYF
DNA: TGCAGTGCCATAGATTCGGCATCGGCTAGCGGACAAGAGACCCAGTACTTC

V: TRBV4-3
size: NA
J: TRBJ2-1
D: TRBD1
CDR3: CASSQVNRGYEQFF
DNA: TGCGCCAGCAGCCAAGTAAACAGGGGCTATGAGCAGTTCTTC

V: TRBV12-3/TRBV12-4
size: many
J: TRBJ1-1
D: NA
CDR3: CASSSETVNRNTEAFF
DNA: TGTGCCAGCAGTTCAGAGACTGTAAACAGGAACACTGAAGCTTTCTTT

V: TRBV5-1
size: NA
J: TRBJ1-1
D: TRBD1
CDR3: CASSLEGQRLNTEAFF
DNA: TGCGCCAGCAGCTTGGAGGGACAGCGATTGAACACTGAAGCTTTCTTT

V: TRBV6-1
size: NA
J: TRBJ2-2
D: NA
CDR3: CASTLAVNTGELFF
DNA: TGTGCCAGCACACTGGCAGTGAACACCGGGGAGCTGTTTTTT

V: TRBV29-1
size: few
J: TRBJ2-7
D: NA
CDR3: CSVAQGPNYEQYF
DNA: TGCAGCGTTGCACAGGGCCCGAATTACGAGCAGTACTTC

V: TRBV5-1
size: few
J: TRBJ2-5
D: NA
CDR3: CASSFQGRIQETQYF
DNA: TGCGCCAGCAGCTTTCAGGGGAGGATCCAAGAGACCCAGTACTTC